Presented here are 10 T cell receptor beta chains from one specimen sequenced in a study of T-cell memory formation after mild COVID-19. TCRdb called the 5' RACE reads again in MiXCR, with one record for every CDR3 protein. The sample records approximately 500,000 distinct CDR3 sequences, 20% to 30% being singletons. Sequencing input: PBMCs or a T cell subset sorted from them (not recorded which). These receptors originate from an adult woman who had mild COVID-19 (a few samples of this study predate the infection). Cell type and time point are not known.

This chain uses TRBV7-6 with TRBJ2-7; TRBD1 or TRBD2 may be the D gene (6 bases each). V lost 7 bases to trimming and J lost 3 bases, with 22 bases between them. Germline lookup yields CDR1 SGHVS and CDR2 FNYEAQ. CDR3 length: 16 residues. The CDR3 here is CASTPRGVMGHYEQYF. CDR3 in DNA: TGTGCCAGCACCCCGAGGGGGGTGATGGGACACTACGAGCAGTACTTC.

V usage is TRBV6-1 and J usage is TRBJ1-3; tentatively, D is TRBD1 (5 bases). The CDR3 runs 16 residues. In germline, CDR1 is MNHNS, CDR2 SASEGT. V dropped 1 base and J dropped 4 bases, with 14 bases sitting between them. CDR3 region: CASSEGGAVGGNTIYF. Here the CDR3 DNA reads TGTGCCAGCAGTGAAGGCGGGGCGGTCGGGGGAAACACCATATATTTT.

Worth noting for this clonotype: A junction end diverges from the germline sequence, so it may reflect a read error. The CDR3 is CASSPPLLAGPYEQDF. CDR3 DNA sequence: TGTGCCAGCAGCCCCCCCTTGCTAGCGGGACCCTACGAGCAGGACTTC. This sequence joins TRBV7-2 and TRBJ2-7; TRBD2 matches at 9 bases. The CDR3 is 16 amino acids. Germline CDR1 is SGHTA and CDR2 is FQGNSA.

This clonotype has a handful of counts. The chain is built from TRBV12-3 or TRBV12-4 and TRBJ2-2; weak D call: TRBD1 (7 bases). This CDR3 has 17 residues. Between the trimmed V and J ends, which lost 5 bases and 2 bases, there was a span of 18 bases. The CDR3 DNA reads as TGTGCCAGCAGTCCATTAGCAGGGGGAGGAAACACCGGGGAGCTGTTTTTT. Amino acid sequence: CASSPLAGGGNTGELFF.

Only a few counts were recorded for this clonotype. The CDR3 reads CASREPLRGDTQYF. CDR3 sequence (DNA): TGTGCCAGCAGAGAACCACTGCGGGGAGATACGCAGTATTTT. This sequence joins TRBV6-2 or TRBV6-3 and TRBJ2-3; D is possibly TRBD2 (6 bases). V gave up 6 bases and J gave up 5 bases, with 15 bases separating them. The CDR3 covers 14 residues. CDR1 is MNHEY, CDR2 SVGEGT, per germline.

Ten or more counts support this clonotype. V usage is TRBV7-6 and J usage is TRBJ2-5; 10 positions agree with TRBD2. CDR3 length: 16 amino acids. Germline assignment: CDR1 SGHVS and CDR2 FNYEAQ. V shed 5 bases and J 0 bases; nucleotides not matched to a gene: 6. The CDR3 loop reads CASSLWTSGNQETQYF. The CDR3 DNA reads as TGTGCCAGCAGCCTTTGGACTAGCGGAAACCAAGAGACCCAGTACTTC.

This clonotype was found a few times. V is TRBV10-3 and J is TRBJ2-1; 7 nucleotides align to TRBD2. The CDR3 is made up of 14 amino acids. Germline loops: CDR1 ENHRY, CDR2 SYGVKD. The ends lost 7 bases at V and 5 bases at J; junction bases unmatched: 8. CDR3 sequence: CAITPSGGDNEQFF. DNA for the CDR3: TGTGCCATCACCCCTAGCGGTGGGGACAATGAGCAGTTCTTC.

The rearrangement joins TRBV18 to TRBJ1-6; D ambiguous. The CDR3 spans 15 residues. Germline loops: CDR1 KGHSH, CDR2 LQKENI. V was pared by 1 base and J by 3 bases, with 7 bases between. Here the CDR3 reads CASSPRQGYNSPLHF. The DNA for the CDR3 is TGTGCCAGCTCACCACGACAAGGCTATAATTCACCCCTCCACTTT.

This clonotype was counted at least ten times. The chain recombines TRBV29-1 with TRBJ1-2; D is undetermined. Germline lookup yields CDR1 SQVTM and CDR2 ANQGSEA. The germline V and J ends were trimmed by 2 bases and 5 bases, with 3 bases remaining between them. CDR3 size: 10 residues. The CDR3 nucleotides read TGCAGCGTTGAACAGTATGGCTACACCTTC. It translates to CSVEQYGYTF.

This clonotype was observed at least ten times. The rearrangement uses TRBV14 and TRBJ2-5, with unresolved D. Trimming took 2 bases from V and 4 from J, leaving 14 bases between them. Germline loops: CDR1 SGHDN, CDR2 FVKESK. The CDR3 sequence is 15 residues long. The CDR3 sequence is CASSQRRGVRETQYF. In DNA, the CDR3 is TGTGCCAGCAGCCAACGGCGTGGGGTCCGAGAGACCCAGTACTTC. Combining the CDR3 with reference TRBV14 and TRBJ2-5 gives the whole variable domain EAGVTQFPSHSVIEKGQTVTLRCDPISGHDNLYWYRRVMGKEIKFLLHFVKESKQDESGMPNNRFLAERTGGTYSTLKVQPAELEDSGVYFCASSQRRGVRETQYFGPGTRLLVL.